The 28 T cell receptor beta chains below were found in one sample sequenced in a study of T-cell reconstitution after alpha-beta-depleted transplantation in children. The authors prepared the TCRbeta library with unique molecular identifiers. TCRdb called the PCR reads again in MiXCR, with one record for every CDR3 protein. The sample yields roughly 200,000 distinct CDR3 sequences, more than 6.5% seen once. The sequenced sample was PBMCs from the stem cell graft donor, obtained from the stem cell graft. All receptors derive from a human donor who donated a stem cell graft to a child with Wiskott-Aldrich syndrome.

This clonotype was observed many times. The chain couples TRBV2 to TRBJ2-5; TRBD2 agrees at 7 bases. This CDR3 comprises 15 residues. The germline V gene has CDR1 SNHLY and CDR2 FYNNEI. After removal of 2 bases from V and 5 bases from J, the junction contained 8 bases not matched to a gene. In DNA, the CDR3 is TGTGCCAGCAGTGAATTTAGCGGGCCCCGGGAGACCCAGTACTTC. Its translation: CASSEFSGPRETQYF.

The CDR3 loop is CASSLGRAGQGAYEQYF. CDR3 nucleotide sequence: TGTGCCAGCAGCTTAGGGCGCGCAGGACAGGGGGCCTACGAGCAGTACTTC. The V gene is TRBV7-9, the J gene TRBJ2-7, with 10 bases aligning to TRBD1. V was clipped by 1 base and J by 2 bases; unmatched bases: 8. The V gene's germline CDR1 is SEHNR and CDR2 FQNEAQ (reference sequence). This CDR3 region has 17 residues. The complete variable domain, with remaining parts taken from reference TRBV7-9 and TRBJ2-7, reads DTGVSQNPRHKITKRGQNVTFRCDPISEHNRLYWYRQTLGQGPEFLTYFQNEAQLEKSRLLSDRFSAERPKGSFSTLEIQRTEQGDSAMYLCASSLGRAGQGAYEQYFGPGTRLTVT.

Many counts were recorded for this clonotype. The chain links TRBV20-1 to TRBJ1-5, with D possibly TRBD1 on 5 matching bases. V lost 3 bases and J lost 5, with 17 bases in between. The CDR3 has 15 amino acids. The germline V gene has CDR1 DFQATT and CDR2 SNEGSKA (reference sequence). For the CDR3, the DNA is TGCAGTGCTAGTATCTCCGGACATGTTGATCAGCCCCAGCATTTT. Its translation: CSASISGHVDQPQHF.

This chain connects TRBV3-1 to TRBJ2-1; TRBD1 matches at 7 bases. The CDR3 is 17 amino acids. V lost 11 bases and J lost 1; bases outside the gene matches: 17. CDR1 LGHDT and CDR2 YNNKEL come from the germline V gene (reference sequence). CDR3 region: CASSQEAEGASYNEQFF. CDR3 nucleotide sequence: TGTGCCTCCAGCCAAGAGGCTGAGGGGGCGTCCTACAATGAGCAGTTCTTC.

In its sample, this clonotype was seen a few times. Compared with germline, one end of the junction differs, possibly owing to a read error. The V call is TRBV7-2, the J call TRBJ2-7; D not resolved. The CDR3 is made up of 13 amino acids. Germline V lookup: CDR1 SGHTA, CDR2 FQGNSA. The CDR3: CASSLVVITPRSF. The CDR3 bases are TGTGCCAGCAGCTTAGTGGTCATAACTCCTAGGAGCTTC.

This clonotype was seen repeatedly, ten times or more. This chain uses TRBV20-1 with TRBJ1-5, with no clear D. V lost 2 bases, J lost 0 bases, and 8 bases lay in between. In germline, CDR1 is DFQATT, CDR2 SNEGSKA (reference sequence). The CDR3 length is 14 residues. The CDR3 is CSARKYDSNQPQHF. In nucleotides, the CDR3 is TGCAGTGCTAGAAAGTACGATAGCAATCAGCCCCAGCATTTT.

This clonotype was seen only once. A read error is possible here, since a much larger clone lies one base away. The V gene is TRBV9, the J gene TRBJ2-6, with D possibly matching TRBD2 (6 bases). This CDR3 has 17 residues. Germline lookup yields CDR1 SGDLS and CDR2 YYNGEE. CDR3 DNA sequence: TGTGCCAGCAGCCCGACCGGGACTCGCTCTGGGACCAACGTCCTGACTTTC. Residues: CASSPTGTRSGTNVLTF.

The J gene is TRBJ1-5, the V gene TRBV5-5; D possibly corresponds to TRBD1 (6 bases). Trimming left V 4 bases short and J 0 bases short, with 11 bases between. The CDR3 contains 15 residues. Germline CDR1 reads SGHKS; CDR2 reads YYEKEE (reference sequence). The CDR3 bases are TGTGCCAGCAGCCGCACAGGGAATAGCAATCAGCCCCAGCATTTT. Its translation: CASSRTGNSNQPQHF.

This clonotype was counted between two and nine times. The chain combines TRBV6-2 or TRBV6-3 with TRBJ2-7, with 7 bases that match TRBD1. Germline assignment: CDR1 MNHEY and CDR2 SVGEGT. Trimming cost V 2 bases and J 1 base; bases outside gene matches: 5. The CDR3 runs 15 residues. CDR3 region: CASSYLRTGSYEQYF. CDR3 DNA sequence: TGTGCCAGCAGTTACCTGCGGACAGGTTCCTACGAGCAGTACTTC.

This clonotype occurred a few times. This rearrangement joins TRBV20-1 to TRBJ1-2, with TRBD1 as a possible D gene (5 bases). V was shortened by 3 bases and J by 4 bases, with 12 bases between the two germline ends. The CDR3 length is 13 residues. Germline CDR1 reads DFQATT; CDR2 reads SNEGSKA (reference sequence). The CDR3 spells CSARDEGTYGYTF. The CDR3 DNA reads as TGCAGTGCTAGGGACGAGGGGACCTATGGCTACACCTTC.

This clonotype was seen only a few times. The junction departs from the called germline gene at one end, perhaps through a read error. This chain joins TRBV5-1 and TRBJ2-1; 11 nucleotides align to TRBD2. The CDR3 is 15 residues long. Germline V lookup: CDR1 SGHRS, CDR2 YFSETQ. CDR3 sequence (DNA): TGCGCCAGCCGCTTAGCGGGAGGGTATTACAATGAGCAGTTCTTC. Protein sequence: CASRLAGGYYNEQFF.

In its sample, this clonotype was seen many times. This chain links TRBV6-5 with TRBJ1-2; D remains ambiguous. The germline CDR1 and CDR2 sequences are MNHEY and SVGAGI. Deletions cut 6 bases from V and 2 bases from J, with 13 bases between. The CDR3 runs to 14 residues. The CDR3 sequence: CASSRGSGNYGYTF. CDR3 DNA: TGTGCCAGCAGCCGAGGGTCTGGAAACTATGGCTACACCTTC.

Only a few counts were recorded for this clonotype. This chain joins TRBV5-1 and TRBJ2-3, with 8 positions matching TRBD1. Losses at the gene ends were 4 bases for V and 8 bases for J; bases not matched to a gene: 15. This CDR3 has 16 residues. CDR1 is SGHRS, CDR2 YFSETQ, per germline. The CDR3 is CASSPPWQGADGTQYF. CDR3 nucleotides: TGCGCCAGCAGCCCGCCGTGGCAGGGGGCGGATGGTACGCAGTATTTT.

In the case of this clonotype: Being one base from a much bigger clone, this may be a read error. The rearrangement uses TRBV25-1 and TRBJ1-2; possible D gene TRBD1, 5 bases. CDR3 length equals 13 residues. The germline V gene encodes CDR1 MGHDK and CDR2 SYGVNS. The CDR3 loop is CASSEGGNCGYTF. Here the CDR3 DNA reads TGTGCCAGCAGTGAAGGGGGAAACTGTGGCTACACCTTC.

This clonotype was seen repeatedly, ten times or more. The rearrangement uses TRBV12-3 or TRBV12-4 and TRBJ1-5; possible D gene TRBD1, 5 bases. Trimming stripped 6 bases from V and 6 bases from J, with 12 bases between. The CDR3 sequence is 13 residues long. The CDR3 DNA reads TGTGCCAGCAGGGGCAGGGTTGCTCAGCCCCAGCATTTT. Its translation: CASRGRVAQPQHF.

This clonotype was detected many times. The chain carries TRBV10-3 and TRBJ2-5; 14 bases agree with TRBD2. V shed 2 bases, J shed 3 bases, and the junction held 8 bases outside the gene matches. Germline V gene data show CDR1 as ENHRY and CDR2 as SYGVKD. The CDR3 contains 18 residues. The CDR3: CAISEGTSGSPVKETQYF. The CDR3 region has the DNA TGTGCCATCAGTGAGGGGACTAGCGGGAGTCCGGTGAAAGAGACCCAGTACTTC.

This clonotype was seen repeatedly, ten times or more. The V gene is TRBV24-1, the J gene TRBJ2-2; 14 bases are shared with TRBD2. Germline CDR1 KGHDR, CDR2 SFDVKD. V lost 4 bases, J lost 3 bases, and 9 bases stayed unmatched. There are 19 residues in the CDR3. CDR3 DNA: TGTGCCACCAGTGAGACAATTGGACTAGCGGGAGGTCACACCGGGGAGCTGTTTTTT. This encodes CATSETIGLAGGHTGELFF.

This clonotype was recorded many times. This sequence joins TRBV24-1 and TRBJ2-1, with D perhaps matching TRBD1 or TRBD2 (5 bases each). The CDR3 covers 15 residues. Germline CDR1 KGHDR, CDR2 SFDVKD. V was trimmed by 4 bases and J by 2 bases, leaving 11 bases between them. The DNA of the CDR3 is TGTGCCACCAGTGACCCGGGACGGACCTACAATGAGCAGTTCTTC. This sequence encodes CATSDPGRTYNEQFF.

This clonotype showed up many times. This chain uses TRBV30 with TRBJ2-2; D is unclear. The CDR3 has 11 amino acids. In germline, CDR1 is GTSNPN, CDR2 SVGIG (reference sequence). V was trimmed by 2 bases and J by 7 bases, leaving 5 bases between them. CDR3 DNA sequence: TGTGCCTGGAGTAGGATCGGGGAGCTGTTTTTT. Protein product: CAWSRIGELFF.

This clonotype was detected a few times. This chain uses TRBV24-1 with TRBJ2-1; no reliable D call. Trimming left V 5 bases short and J 3 bases short, with 7 bases between. CDR3 length: 13 amino acids. Germline CDR1 reads KGHDR; CDR2 reads SFDVKD. As DNA, the CDR3 is TGTGCCACCAGTGCGAGTTTCTACAATGAGCAGTTCTTC. It is translated as CATSASFYNEQFF.

This clonotype was seen repeatedly, ten times or more. The chain couples TRBV2 to TRBJ2-1, with 9 bases fitting TRBD1. From germline, CDR1 is SNHLY and CDR2 FYNNEI. The CDR3 spans 14 residues. The trim removed 7 bases at V and 4 bases at J, leaving 5 bases unmatched. The CDR3 DNA sequence: TGTGCCAGCAAGAAAGGACAGGGGTACAATGAGCAGTTCTTC. It codes for CASKKGQGYNEQFF.

This clonotype was seen many times. CDR3 amino acids: CASSYPQTGDRGYTGELFF. The CDR3, as DNA: TGTGCCAGCAGTTACCCCCAAACCGGGGACAGGGGTTACACCGGGGAGCTGTTTTTT. The chain combines TRBV6-5 with TRBJ2-2; 10 bases are a match to TRBD1. The length of the CDR3 is 19 residues. CDR1 is MNHEY and CDR2 is SVGAGI in the germline V gene. V dropped 2 bases and J dropped 3; count of bases not matched to a gene: 12.

This clonotype was detected ten times or more. This rearrangement joins TRBV5-1 to TRBJ2-3, with D hard to call. The germline V gene encodes CDR1 SGHRS and CDR2 YFSETQ. The CDR3 covers 15 residues. The V gene lost 0 bases and the J gene lost 0 bases, with 8 bases spanning the gap. In nucleotides, the CDR3 is TGCGCCAGCAGCTTGGTTCGCGCGAGCACAGATACGCAGTATTTT. Amino acid sequence: CASSLVRASTDTQYF.

Only a few counts were recorded for this clonotype. The rearrangement uses TRBV20-1 and TRBJ2-6; D uncertain. Germline V lookup: CDR1 DFQATT, CDR2 SNEGSKA (reference sequence). This CDR3 has 16 amino acids. The CDR3 DNA reads as TGCAGCGCATCACCTGGACCAAGCTCTGGGGCCAACGTCCTGACTTTC. The encoded protein is CSASPGPSSGANVLTF.

In its sample, this clonotype was seen many times. CDR3 sequence reads: CASSRGMDEQYF. CDR3 DNA: TGTGCCAGCAGTAGGGGGATGGACGAGCAGTACTTC. V gene TRBV25-1 combines with J gene TRBJ2-7, with D perhaps TRBD1 (6 bases). Germline V gene lookup returns CDR1 MGHDK and CDR2 SYGVNS. V shed 5 bases and J shed 5 bases, with 10 bases lying between them. This CDR3 spans 12 amino acids.

At least ten counts were recorded for this clonotype. CDR3 sequence reads: CSASAGHYNEQFF. The CDR3 nucleotides read TGCAGTGCTAGTGCGGGGCACTACAATGAGCAGTTCTTC. The chain uses TRBV20-1 and TRBJ2-1, with a tentative D call TRBD2 (6 bases). Between the trimmed V and J ends, which lost 3 bases and 3 bases, there was a span of 9 bases. There are 13 residues in the CDR3. Germline V gene lookup returns CDR1 DFQATT and CDR2 SNEGSKA (reference sequence).

This clonotype was picked up many times. The V gene is TRBV27, the J gene TRBJ2-1; D may be TRBD2 (5 bases). Germline CDR1 MNHEY, CDR2 SMNVEV (reference sequence). The V and J ends lost 8 bases and 4 bases respectively, with 12 bases between them. The CDR3 length is 13 residues. CDR3 loop: CASYGGGYNEQFF. The CDR3 bases are TGTGCCAGCTACGGTGGCGGGTACAATGAGCAGTTCTTC.

This clonotype has a count of ten or more. The gene calls are TRBV7-2 and TRBJ2-5; TRBD1 agrees at 7 bases. The CDR3 totals 14 residues. Germline V CDR1 and CDR2: SGHTA, FQGNSA. V shed 0 bases and J 3 bases; nucleotides not matched to a gene: 1. Here the CDR3 reads CASSLAGTEETQYF. The CDR3 coding sequence is TGTGCCAGCAGCTTAGCGGGGACAGAAGAGACCCAGTACTTC.